A selection of T cell receptor beta chains follows, all from one sample in a study of graft-versus-host responses after intestinal transplantation. Only in-frame clones appear in the TCRdb table, and some are missing; sequencing was by immunoSEQ multiplex PCR. The profile shows tens of thousands of clones, roughly 90% of them singletons. The sample here was PBMCs, taken 98 days after intestinal transplantation. The receptors stem from a human patient who received an intestinal transplant, so some T cells may come from the graft donor. The conserved cysteine and the conserved F or W are not part of the CDR3 here. The D gene is left open where the match is weak.

d_gene: .
v_gene: TRBV9
CDR3aa: ASSPGGGDQPQH

d_gene: .
v_gene: TRBV5-4
CDR3aa: ASSLMVSGVYEQY

d_gene: TRBD2
v_gene: TRBV18
CDR3aa: ASSTIREGRNEQF

d_gene: .
v_gene: TRBV6-5
CDR3aa: ASSPGVQPQH

d_gene: TRBD2
v_gene: TRBV9
CDR3aa: ASSVGGLELGEQF

d_gene: .
v_gene: TRBV4-1
CDR3aa: ASSQGLLSSYEQY

d_gene: .
v_gene: TRBV6-5
CDR3aa: ASSFAGSGYEQY

d_gene: .
v_gene: TRBV4-1
CDR3aa: ASSQGLRGEQF

d_gene: TRBD2
v_gene: TRBV27
CDR3aa: ATRAGLATDTQY

d_gene: .
v_gene: TRBV9
CDR3aa: ASSVTGNEQF

d_gene: .
v_gene: TRBV5-1
CDR3aa: ASGALRETQY

d_gene: .
v_gene: TRBV27
CDR3aa: ASSFTQWATGNEKLF

d_gene: TRBD1
v_gene: TRBV5-1
CDR3aa: ASSSAGQGSYEQY

d_gene: TRBD1
v_gene: TRBV19
CDR3aa: ASSIDPRPGTGGNEQF

d_gene: .
v_gene: TRBV5-6
CDR3aa: ASSLSGGHEQY

d_gene: .
v_gene: TRBV5-1
CDR3aa: ASRVREGPTDTQY

d_gene: TRBD1
v_gene: TRBV15
CDR3aa: ATSRDRSGGEKLF

d_gene: TRBD2
v_gene: TRBV14
CDR3aa: ASSQGGLAGPVRYYEQY

d_gene: TRBD2
v_gene: TRBV11-1
CDR3aa: ASSSGTSGRSGHEQY

d_gene: TRBD1
v_gene: TRBV19
CDR3aa: ASSNFRDRGFGYT

d_gene: TRBD1
v_gene: TRBV5-1
CDR3aa: ASSLALGTGGSYEQY

d_gene: .
v_gene: TRBV27
CDR3aa: ASSFWGSPLH

d_gene: TRBD2
v_gene: TRBV29-1
CDR3aa: SAKGAGGPYEQY

d_gene: .
v_gene: TRBV7-3
CDR3aa: ASSLPTAQETQY

d_gene: .
v_gene: TRBV19
CDR3aa: ASSIGKGPYEQY

d_gene: .
v_gene: TRBV28
CDR3aa: ASSLWGEDTGELF

d_gene: .
v_gene: TRBV7-9
CDR3aa: ASSEYSNQPQH

d_gene: TRBD1
v_gene: TRBV6-6
CDR3aa: ASNDGTGRGGYT

d_gene: .
v_gene: TRBV25-1
CDR3aa: ASSEWLDTQY

d_gene: .
v_gene: TRBV28
CDR3aa: ASRGPAYEQY

d_gene: TRBD1
v_gene: TRBV6-6
CDR3aa: ASSLGQGGYNSPLH

d_gene: TRBD1
v_gene: TRBV25-1
CDR3aa: ASSERGTGRGYT

d_gene: TRBD2
v_gene: TRBV10-3
CDR3aa: ASKNFTSALSEQY

d_gene: TRBD1
v_gene: TRBV27
CDR3aa: ASSLDIRTGLYNEQF

d_gene: TRBD2
v_gene: TRBV6-5
CDR3aa: ASKGLAGPHEQY

d_gene: .
v_gene: TRBV19
CDR3aa: ASSIGRNTEAF

d_gene: .
v_gene: TRBV25-1
CDR3aa: ASSEYMGYEQY

d_gene: TRBD2
v_gene: TRBV5-1
CDR3aa: ASSSLTSGRIHTGELF

d_gene: .
v_gene: TRBV6-5
CDR3aa: ASSLSRGPYNEQF

d_gene: .
v_gene: TRBV7-2
CDR3aa: ASSANNEQF

d_gene: .
v_gene: TRBV5-4
CDR3aa: ASSFAQARPFWGETQY

d_gene: .
v_gene: TRBV7-6
CDR3aa: ASSLGPDASSGANVLT

d_gene: .
v_gene: TRBV29-1
CDR3aa: SVGREGNTIY

d_gene: .
v_gene: TRBV6-6
CDR3aa: ASSSRGNTGELF

d_gene: .
v_gene: TRBV5-5
CDR3aa: ATGRGNTGELF

d_gene: .
v_gene: TRBV9
CDR3aa: ASSVQGRYGYT

d_gene: TRBD2
v_gene: TRBV6-5
CDR3aa: ASSYHEREGADTQY

d_gene: TRBD2
v_gene: TRBV4-1
CDR3aa: ASSQEGGGLYNEQF

d_gene: .
v_gene: TRBV5-3
CDR3aa: ARSHYRDYPQH

d_gene: .
v_gene: TRBV27
CDR3aa: ASSCRGRLAKNIQY

d_gene: TRBD2
v_gene: TRBV4-1
CDR3aa: ASSQDRDGGASGKYQETQY

d_gene: .
v_gene: TRBV29-1
CDR3aa: SGDYNEQF

d_gene: .
v_gene: TRBV20-1
CDR3aa: SALLGTQY

d_gene: .
v_gene: TRBV19
CDR3aa: ASSMGRDSGANVLT

d_gene: .
v_gene: TRBV7-6
CDR3aa: ASGWGNEQF

d_gene: .
v_gene: TRBV19
CDR3aa: ASSMGPGTYEQY

d_gene: TRBD2
v_gene: TRBV5-4
CDR3aa: ASRPLADLPTDTQY